The clone carrying this TCR beta chain was detected only a few times. It was blood bank volunteers in Maryland, USA who made up the healthy controls. This sample was included in a study of neurological immune-mediated disorders. The cDNA came from 5'RACE, which used 10-nucleotide random UMIs. TCRdb analysed the 5' RACE reads with MiXCR anew, one entry per CDR3 protein. The table records roughly 62,000 distinct CDR3 sequences, approximately 10% of them present only once. The length of the CDR3 is 13 residues. Germline V lookup: CDR1 SGHRS, CDR2 YFSETQ. Trimming shortened V by 1 base and J by 5 bases, and 9 bases separated the two germline ends.

This chain joins TRBV5-1 and TRBJ2-5, with TRBD2 as a possible D gene (6 bases). The sequenced material came from PBMCs. This TCR was recovered from a man aged 60-69 years in good health. Written as DNA, the CDR3 is TGCGCCAGCAGCTTGTCAGGAGGGGAGACCCAGTACTTC. Its protein product is CASSLSGGETQYF.